The clone carrying this T cell receptor (beta chain) has only a few counts. Clones were read by immunoSEQ multiplex PCR, and TCRdb kept only the in-frame ones, dropping some. The sample records roughly 160,000 clones, 88% being singletons. The CDR3 is 14 residues long. Germline V gives CDR1 SGHDN, CDR2 FVKESK. Deletions cut 6 bases from V and 0 bases from J, with 11 bases between. The time point: blood 4 weeks post-SBRT, at nephrectomy. Stated treatment: 15 Gy SBRT to primary tumor, nephrectomy 4 weeks later. This sample stems from a study of radiation and T cells in renal cell carcinoma. Sequences were derived from blood, sampled from a patient whose treatment included radiotherapy and nephrectomy. The receptor was isolated from a woman between 45 and 65 years old with renal cell carcinoma. This chain uses TRBV14 with TRBJ1-1; D might be TRBD1 (5 bases). CDR3 amino acids: CASSPPGLNTEAFF. CDR3 sequence (DNA): TGTGCCAGCAGTCCCCCAGGGCTGAACACTGAAGCTTTCTTT.